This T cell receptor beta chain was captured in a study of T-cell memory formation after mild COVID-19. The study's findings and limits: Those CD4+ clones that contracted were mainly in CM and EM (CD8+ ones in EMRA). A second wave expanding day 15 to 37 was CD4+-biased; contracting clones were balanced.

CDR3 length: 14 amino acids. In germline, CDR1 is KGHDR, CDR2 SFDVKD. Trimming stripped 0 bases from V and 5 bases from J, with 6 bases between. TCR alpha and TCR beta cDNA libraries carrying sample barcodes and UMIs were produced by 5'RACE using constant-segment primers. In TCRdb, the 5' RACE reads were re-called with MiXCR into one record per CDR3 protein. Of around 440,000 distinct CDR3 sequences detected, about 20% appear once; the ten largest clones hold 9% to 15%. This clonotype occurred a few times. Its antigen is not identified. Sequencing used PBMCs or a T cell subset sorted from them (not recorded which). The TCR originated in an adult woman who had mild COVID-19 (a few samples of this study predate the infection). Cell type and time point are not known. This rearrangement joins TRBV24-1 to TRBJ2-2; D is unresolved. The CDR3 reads CATSDLLGTGELFF. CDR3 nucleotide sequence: TGTGCCACCAGTGATTTGCTTGGGACCGGGGAGCTGTTTTTT.